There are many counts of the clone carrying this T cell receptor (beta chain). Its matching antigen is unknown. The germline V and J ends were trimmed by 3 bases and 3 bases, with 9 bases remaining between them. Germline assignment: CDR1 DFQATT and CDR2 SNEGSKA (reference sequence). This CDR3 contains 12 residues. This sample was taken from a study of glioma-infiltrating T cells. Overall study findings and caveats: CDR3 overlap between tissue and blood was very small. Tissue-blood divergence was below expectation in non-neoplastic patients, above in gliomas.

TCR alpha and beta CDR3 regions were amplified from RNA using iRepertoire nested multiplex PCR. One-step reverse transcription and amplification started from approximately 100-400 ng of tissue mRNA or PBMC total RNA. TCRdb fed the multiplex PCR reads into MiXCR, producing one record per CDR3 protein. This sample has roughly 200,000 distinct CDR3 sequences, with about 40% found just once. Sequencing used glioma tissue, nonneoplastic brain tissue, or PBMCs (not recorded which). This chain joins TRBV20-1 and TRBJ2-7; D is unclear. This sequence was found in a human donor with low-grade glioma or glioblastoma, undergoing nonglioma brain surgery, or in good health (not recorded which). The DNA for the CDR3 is TGCAGTGCTAGTGGTATAGACTACGAGCAGTACTTC. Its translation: CSASGIDYEQYF.